The entry that follows covers one T cell receptor beta chain sequence. It has no known antigen specificity. Base qualities are not recorded, but no much larger clone differs from it by a single base. In this study, focal radiation therapy paired with CTLA-4 blockade (ipilimumab) was tested in patients who had chemo-refractory metastatic non-small-cell lung cancer. Libraries were constructed by the immunoSEQ multiplex PCR assay. Held by TCRdb, this immuneACCESS table contains in-frame sequences only and omits some clones. Under half of the omission traces to an unresolved V gene where checked; the cause of the rest is unknown. The sample data list roughly 70,000 clones, and around 87% of these were observed just once. The ten most abundant clones make up 35% to 50% of the sample. This specimen comes from a study of radiotherapy plus CTLA-4 blockade in lung cancer (dated by TCRdb to the late 2010s). In the study overall: Objective responses occurred in about 20% of enrolled patients, and about 33% achieved disease control.

The CDR3 numbers 15 residues from cysteine through phenylalanine. The only DNA kept is the CDR3, 45 bases in frame from the first base. In the germline V gene (reference sequence), CDR1 corresponds to LNHDA and CDR2 to SQIVND. From V the trimming removes 4 bases and from J it removes 0 bases, while the gene matches leave 6 bases of the junction unaccounted for. What the authors observed across the whole study: After treatment with radiotherapy and ipilimumab, TCR clones that originated in tumors expanded in peripheral blood. The strongest predictors of response were reported to be early dynamic shifts in blood T cell clones along with a rise in serum interferon-beta following radiation.

This clonotype was sampled from a human donor with non-small cell lung cancer that progressed on radiotherapy plus ipilimumab. The sequenced sample was peripheral blood, obtained from a patient treated with radiotherapy plus ipilimumab. The chain is made from TRBV19 and TRBJ2-7; 7 bases in the middle match TRBD1. The nucleotide sequence is TGTGCCAGTAGTACAGGGGGATCGAGCTCCTACGAGCAGTACTTC. This yields the protein CASSTGGSSSYEQYF.